This TCR beta chain was observed in a study of OX40 agonist ivuxolimab in advanced cancers. Study in general: A mean age of around 63 years, range roughly 23 to 79, was recorded, and approximately 85% were male.

Baseline, cycle 4 day 1, and cycle 7 day 1 were the blood sampling points. The CDR3 totals 13 residues. Germline trimming cut 6 bases from V and 5 bases from J; bases unmatched to any gene: 5. The germline CDR1 and CDR2 sequences are LNHDA and SQIVND (reference sequence). A remark on this clone: Its antigen is as yet unknown. The same CDR3 can be traced to other DNA sequences in this sample.

The table came from immunoSEQ multiplex PCR; TCRdb's copy has only in-frame clones and leaves some out. The data show about 69,000 clones, around four fifths seen once. Study observations and caveats: In CD8+ T cells, expanded clones were on average more numerous than in CD4+. Both blood CD4+ and CD8+ T cells showed clonal growth by week 6 at 0.1 to 3.0 mg/kg.

This clonotype was sampled from an adult with an advanced solid tumor such as melanoma, head and neck, liver or kidney cancer. Sequencing used CD4+ or CD8+ T cells sorted from blood, obtained in a trial of the OX40 agonist ivuxolimab. V gene TRBV19 combines with J gene TRBJ1-1; TRBD1 agrees at 8 bases. Here the CDR3 DNA reads TGTGCCAGTAGCCCCACAGGGGGGACTGAAGCTTTCTTT. Translation: CASSPTGGTEAFF.